These T cell receptor beta chains were read from a single sample in a study of T-cell reconstitution after alpha-beta-depleted transplantation in children. Each CDR3 protein is one row after TCRdb ran MiXCR on the PCR reads. The data contain about 200,000 distinct CDR3 sequences, approximately 8% of them singletons. Specimen: PBMCs, mostly from graft donor cells, collected 360 days after TCRalphabeta/CD19-depleted stem cell transplant. These receptors originate from a male patient between 2 and 10 years old who had a stem cell transplant for acute myeloid leukemia, so the T cells may come from the graft donor. Both conserved end residues are part of each CDR3. A D gene is named only where the DNA matches it firmly. Clone size is stated in some rows and not others, as once, few, many or a class when expanded.

j_gene	v_gene	abundance	d_gene	CDR3aa	CDR3nt
TRBJ2-3	TRBV5-1	.	TRBD1	CASSSTGGYTDTQYF	TGCGCCAGCAGCTCGACAGGGGGATACACAGATACGCAGTATTTT
TRBJ2-7	TRBV7-9	.	.	CASSLAGGQLDYEQYF	TGTGCCAGCAGCTTAGCCGGGGGTCAACTAGATTACGAGCAGTACTTC
TRBJ2-1	TRBV7-2	many	.	CASSLLLYYYNEQFF	TGTGCCAGCAGCTTATTGCTCTATTACTACAATGAGCAGTTCTTC
TRBJ2-2	TRBV7-8	few	.	CASGDSRELFF	TGTGCCAGCGGTGACTCCCGGGAGCTGTTTTTT
TRBJ2-1	TRBV27	few	.	CASSLWRVSYNEQFF	TGTGCCAGCAGTTTATGGCGGGTTTCCTACAATGAGCAGTTCTTC
TRBJ1-1	TRBV12-3/TRBV12-4	.	.	CASSWTPVGLFF	TGTGCCAGCAGTTGGACCCCCGTTGGGCTTTTCTTT
TRBJ2-2	TRBV12-3/TRBV12-4	many	.	CASSFRRPGIRELFF	TGTGCCAGCAGTTTTCGTCGCCCGGGAATTAGGGAGCTGTTTTTT
TRBJ2-6	TRBV18	few	.	CASSPVKGAGANVLTF	TGTGCCAGCTCACCAGTAAAAGGGGCAGGGGCCAACGTCCTGACTTTC
TRBJ1-5	TRBV12-3/TRBV12-4	.	TRBD1	CASSDDRGYQPQHF	TGTGCCAGCAGTGACGACAGGGGTTATCAGCCCCAGCATTTT
TRBJ2-5	TRBV12-3/TRBV12-4	many	TRBD1	CASSIDRAQETQYF	TGTGCCAGCAGCATTGACAGGGCCCAAGAGACCCAGTACTTC
TRBJ2-3	TRBV29-1	many	.	CSVRLARGTDTQYF	TGCAGCGTTCGTTTGGCCAGGGGCACAGATACGCAGTATTTT
TRBJ2-1	TRBV20-1	.	.	CSARAGALNEQFF	TGCAGTGCTAGAGCGGGAGCCCTCAATGAGCAGTTCTTC
TRBJ1-1	TRBV14	.	.	CASSQEPNTEAFF	TGTGCCAGCAGCCAAGAGCCGAACACTGAAGCTTTCTTT
TRBJ2-1	TRBV27	many	.	CASGHNYNEQFF	TGTGCCAGCGGCCACAATTACAATGAGCAGTTCTTC
TRBJ2-3	TRBV24-1	.	TRBD1	CATSKIGTGGIDTQYF	TGTGCCACCAGTAAAATAGGGACAGGGGGTATAGATACGCAGTATTTT
TRBJ2-1	TRBV7-3	.	.	CASSLNRVGNEQFF	TGTGCCAGCAGCTTAAATAGGGTCGGTAATGAGCAGTTCTTC
TRBJ2-2	TRBV20-1	.	.	CSAKKPGEDTGELFF	TGCAGTGCTAAGAAGCCAGGGGAAGATACCGGGGAGCTGTTTTTT
TRBJ1-1	TRBV3-1	many	.	CASSQQGGMNTEAFF	TGTGCCAGCAGCCAACAGGGAGGGATGAACACTGAAGCTTTCTTT
TRBJ2-7	TRBV4-1	few	TRBD1	CASSPPQGVKLYEQYF	TGCGCCAGCAGCCCTCCACAGGGGGTAAAGCTGTACGAGCAGTACTTC
TRBJ2-1	TRBV24-1	few	TRBD2	CATSEAGGPQFF	TGTGCCACCAGTGAGGCGGGGGGGCCTCAGTTCTTC
TRBJ1-1	TRBV12-3/TRBV12-4	few	.	CASRWGSMPEAFF	TGTGCCAGCAGGTGGGGGTCGATGCCTGAAGCTTTCTTT
TRBJ2-1	TRBV4-3	few	.	CASSQDWDGREEQFF	TGCGCCAGCAGCCAAGATTGGGACGGGAGAGAAGAGCAGTTCTTC
TRBJ1-4	TRBV10-3	many	.	CAISEEYREKLFF	TGTGCCATCAGTGAGGAGTACCGCGAAAAACTGTTTTTT
TRBJ2-1	TRBV5-1	many	.	CASSISGDYNEQFF	TGCGCCAGCTCGATCTCAGGGGATTACAATGAGCAGTTCTTC
TRBJ2-3	TRBV12-3/TRBV12-4	many	TRBD1	CASSSGQVSDTQYF	TGTGCCAGCAGTTCGGGACAGGTTTCAGATACGCAGTATTTT
TRBJ2-5	TRBV7-8	.	TRBD1	CASSLVVTGGRWGRETQYF	TGTGCCAGCAGCTTAGTAGTGACAGGGGGCAGGTGGGGTCGAGAGACCCAGTACTTC
TRBJ1-1	TRBV9	few	.	CASSVVQGGTEAFF	TGTGCCAGCAGCGTAGTCCAGGGTGGCACTGAAGCTTTCTTT
TRBJ1-2	TRBV19	.	.	CASSPGDGNYGYTF	TGTGCCAGTAGCCCCGGGGACGGGAACTATGGCTACACCTTC
TRBJ2-1	TRBV29-1	few	TRBD1	CSVQEQGAAIQFF	TGCAGCGTGCAGGAACAGGGGGCTGCGATTCAGTTCTTC
TRBJ2-3	TRBV7-8	many	TRBD2	CASSPLAYEGLVTDTQYF	TGTGCCAGCAGCCCCCTGGCCTATGAGGGACTAGTGACAGATACGCAGTATTTT
TRBJ2-3	TRBV5-1	many	.	CASSYRLRRSSTDTQYF	TGCGCCAGCAGCTACCGATTAAGGCGGAGTAGCACAGATACGCAGTATTTT
TRBJ2-1	TRBV11-1	once	TRBD1	CASSFQDRVQFF	TGTGCCAGCAGCTTCCAGGACAGGGTACAGTTCTTC
TRBJ2-7	TRBV5-1	few	.	CASSPWSSYEQYF	TGCGCCAGCAGCCCCTGGTCGTCCTACGAGCAGTACTTC
TRBJ2-2	TRBV12-3/TRBV12-4	many	.	CASSGTLNTGELFF	TGTGCCAGCAGTGGTACTCTTAACACCGGGGAGCTGTTTTTT
TRBJ2-7	TRBV12-3/TRBV12-4	.	.	CASSSDYYEQYF	TGTGCCAGCAGTTCAGACTACTACGAGCAGTACTTC
TRBJ1-1	TRBV19	many	.	CASSSRFTEAFF	TGTGCCAGTAGCTCGCGGTTCACTGAAGCTTTCTTT
TRBJ2-1	TRBV18	few	.	CASSPQGNYNEQFF	TGTGCCAGCTCACCTCAAGGAAACTACAATGAGCAGTTCTTC
TRBJ1-6	TRBV6-1	.	.	CASNRGGHYNSPLHF	TGTGCCAGCAACCGAGGGGGGCATTATAATTCACCCCTCCACTTT
TRBJ2-1	TRBV20-1	few	TRBD2	CSARDLLAGTEQFF	TGCAGTGCTAGAGATTTACTAGCGGGTACTGAGCAGTTCTTC
TRBJ1-2	TRBV28	few	.	CASSLDGRGGSLGGYTF	TGTGCCAGCAGTTTAGATGGACGAGGGGGAAGCCTGGGTGGCTACACCTTC
TRBJ2-5	TRBV3-1	few	.	CASSQGRVTTRETQYF	TGTGCCAGCAGCCAAGGGCGGGTTACGACCCGTGAGACCCAGTACTTC
TRBJ2-1	TRBV6-1	few	TRBD2	CASRSAGGPYNEQFF	TGTGCCAGCAGGTCAGCGGGGGGGCCTTACAATGAGCAGTTCTTC
TRBJ1-5	TRBV12-3/TRBV12-4	.	.	CASSLRPLGGPGQPQHF	TGTGCCAGCAGTTTAAGGCCCCTAGGAGGGCCGGGTCAGCCCCAGCATTTT
TRBJ2-3	TRBV25-1	few	.	CASSEYRASTDTQYF	TGTGCCAGCAGTGAATATCGGGCAAGTACAGATACGCAGTATTTT
TRBJ1-2	TRBV20-1	few	.	CSAKRPGRFYGYTF	TGCAGTGCTAAAAGACCGGGACGCTTCTATGGCTACACCTTC
TRBJ1-2	TRBV29-1	many	.	CSVRGSLNYGYTF	TGCAGCGTTCGTGGCAGCCTGAACTATGGCTACACCTTC
TRBJ2-1	TRBV29-1	few	.	CSVPPRYNEQFF	TGCAGCGTTCCCCCCCGCTACAATGAGCAGTTCTTC
TRBJ2-7	TRBV21-1	many	.	CASSKRGPYEQYF	TGTGCCAGCAGCAAGAGGGGGCCCTACGAGCAGTACTTC
TRBJ1-2	TRBV6-1	many	TRBD1	CASSPTGQGHYGYTF	TGTGCCAGCAGCCCAACCGGACAGGGGCACTATGGCTACACCTTC
TRBJ2-2	TRBV6-2/TRBV6-3	.	.	CASSYRWTGKRNTGELFF	TGTGCCAGCAGTTACCGGTGGACGGGGAAGCGGAACACCGGGGAGCTGTTTTTT
TRBJ2-1	TRBV5-1	many	TRBD2	CASSLGASGSNEQFF	TGCGCCAGCAGCTTGGGGGCTAGCGGGAGCAATGAGCAGTTCTTC
TRBJ2-1	TRBV29-1	many	TRBD2	CSVALAGEQFF	TGCAGCGTTGCACTAGCGGGGGAGCAGTTCTTC